This T cell receptor beta chain was identified during a study of post-analysis software for immune sequencing data. Findings of the study overall: Comparison of patients with controls showed five TRBV segments more frequent in patients, TRBV5-6, TRBV5-1 and TRBV20-1 among them. By F measure, strong co-clustering occurred among samples prepared in the same batch.

Unique molecular identifiers tagged the TCR beta cDNA libraries. TCRdb re-called the PCR reads through MiXCR, storing one row per CDR3 protein. The repertoire holds fewer than 900,000 distinct CDR3 sequences, with around 42% as singletons. Turning to this clonotype: Its antigen is undetermined.

The CDR3 contains 14 residues. Germline CDR1 PRHDT, CDR2 FYEKMQ (reference sequence). The chain employs TRBV13 and TRBJ2-4; TRBD1 agrees at 7 bases. Matching the DNA end better, TRBJ2-7 makes the J call doubtful. Sequencing was performed on blood. The source is a girl aged 5-17 years with multiple sclerosis. The CDR3 region is CASSSYQDRDEQYF. Written as DNA, the CDR3 is TGTGCCAGCAGCTCCTACCAAGACAGGGACGAGCAGTACTTC.